This is a list of T cell receptor beta chains from one sample in a study of Graves' ophthalmopathy and Graves' hyperthyroidism. TCRdb re-called the multiplex PCR reads through MiXCR, storing one row per CDR3 protein. The sample carries 300,000 to 400,000 distinct CDR3 sequences, 15% to 20% recorded once. Sequencing input: peripheral blood. All receptors derive from an adult man with Graves' ophthalmopathy. The CDR3 runs from the conserved cysteine through the conserved F or W. The order of the fields is V gene, J gene, clone size, D gene, CDR3 DNA, CDR3 protein. A D gene is named only where the DNA matches it firmly. A clone size is listed for some rows: how often the clone was seen (once, few, many), or a class if it is expanded.

V gene: TRBV5-1; J gene: TRBJ2-7; clone size: many; D gene: TRBD1; CDR3 DNA: TGCGCCAGCAGCTTGGCCGTCGACAGGGGGTACGAGCAGTACTTC; CDR3 protein: CASSLAVDRGYEQYF
V gene: TRBV6-5; J gene: TRBJ2-3; clone size: many; D gene: NA; CDR3 DNA: TGTGCCAGCAGTTACGGGACTCTCGAACGCACAGATACGCAGTATTTT; CDR3 protein: CASSYGTLERTDTQYF
V gene: TRBV7-2; J gene: TRBJ1-1; clone size: NA; D gene: NA; CDR3 DNA: TGTGCCAGCAGCTTTGGACTCTATGCTGAAGCTTTCTTT; CDR3 protein: CASSFGLYAEAFF
V gene: TRBV30; J gene: TRBJ1-2; clone size: many; D gene: NA; CDR3 DNA: TGTGCCTGGAGAACAGGGCTTAAGGTTTATGGCTACACCTTC; CDR3 protein: CAWRTGLKVYGYTF
V gene: TRBV18; J gene: TRBJ1-3; clone size: few; D gene: NA; CDR3 DNA: TGTGCCAGCTCACCTTCGGGGACGGCTGGAAACACCATATATTTT; CDR3 protein: CASSPSGTAGNTIYF
V gene: TRBV5-1; J gene: TRBJ2-5; clone size: many; D gene: TRBD2; CDR3 DNA: TGCGCCAGCAGCAGGGGACTAGGACTGCAAGAGACCCAGTACTTC; CDR3 protein: CASSRGLGLQETQYF
V gene: TRBV12-3/TRBV12-4; J gene: TRBJ1-3; clone size: many; D gene: NA; CDR3 DNA: TGTGCCAGCAGTTTTGGGGTCCCGACAGGTGGAAACACCATATATTTT; CDR3 protein: CASSFGVPTGGNTIYF
V gene: TRBV6-2/TRBV6-3; J gene: TRBJ2-1; clone size: NA; D gene: TRBD2; CDR3 DNA: TGTGCCAGCAGTTCCCACTCTAGCGGGAGGGCCTACAATGAGCAGTTCTTC; CDR3 protein: CASSSHSSGRAYNEQFF
V gene: TRBV6-1; J gene: TRBJ2-7; clone size: NA; D gene: TRBD1; CDR3 DNA: TGTGCCAGCAGTCGGCCCGGGACAGGGGGCTGCGAGCAGTACTTC; CDR3 protein: CASSRPGTGGCEQYF
V gene: TRBV20-1; J gene: TRBJ2-5; clone size: many; D gene: TRBD2; CDR3 DNA: TGCAGTGCTGCGGGAGGGGTGGCAGAGACCCAGTACTTC; CDR3 protein: CSAAGGVAETQYF
V gene: TRBV6-1; J gene: TRBJ2-7; clone size: NA; D gene: TRBD1; CDR3 DNA: TGTGCCAGCAGTCCCTTGGGACAGGGGCAGGTCGAGCAGTACTTC; CDR3 protein: CASSPLGQGQVEQYF
V gene: TRBV7-2; J gene: TRBJ2-2; clone size: many; D gene: TRBD2; CDR3 DNA: TGTGCCAGCAGCAAAAGCGGGGTGGCCGGGGAGCTGTTTTTT; CDR3 protein: CASSKSGVAGELFF
V gene: TRBV12-3/TRBV12-4; J gene: TRBJ1-2; clone size: many; D gene: NA; CDR3 DNA: TGTGCCAGCAGTTCTGACAAGACCTATGGCTACACCTTC; CDR3 protein: CASSSDKTYGYTF
V gene: TRBV5-1; J gene: TRBJ1-2; clone size: many; D gene: NA; CDR3 DNA: TGCGCCAGCAGCTTGACAGGGATCGATGGCTACACCTTC; CDR3 protein: CASSLTGIDGYTF
V gene: TRBV29-1; J gene: TRBJ1-5; clone size: few; D gene: NA; CDR3 DNA: TGCAGCGTTGAAGATCCCCGTTGGCAGACCCAGCATTTT; CDR3 protein: CSVEDPRWQTQHF
V gene: TRBV6-1; J gene: TRBJ2-7; clone size: once; D gene: TRBD1; CDR3 DNA: TGTGCCAGCAGGCCCGGGACAGGGTCCACCGAGCAGTACTTC; CDR3 protein: CASRPGTGSTEQYF
V gene: TRBV30; J gene: TRBJ1-5; clone size: few; D gene: NA; CDR3 DNA: TGTGCCTGGAGTGGGTCCGGGGACGATCAGCCCCAGCATTTT; CDR3 protein: CAWSGSGDDQPQHF
V gene: TRBV24-1; J gene: TRBJ1-1; clone size: many; D gene: TRBD1; CDR3 DNA: TGTGCCACCAGTGATGGGACAGCGAACACTGAAGCTTTCTTT; CDR3 protein: CATSDGTANTEAFF
V gene: TRBV30; J gene: TRBJ1-5; clone size: many; D gene: NA; CDR3 DNA: TGTGCCTGGAGTGTAGAAGGGCAAGGTCGCCAGCATTTT; CDR3 protein: CAWSVEGQGRQHF
V gene: TRBV9; J gene: TRBJ1-2; clone size: many; D gene: TRBD1; CDR3 DNA: TGTGCCAGCACCGTAGGGACAGGGGCCTATGGCTACACCTTC; CDR3 protein: CASTVGTGAYGYTF
V gene: TRBV29-1; J gene: TRBJ1-2; clone size: many; D gene: NA; CDR3 DNA: TGCAGCGCTAAGGGTGCTCGCTATGGCTACACCTTC; CDR3 protein: CSAKGARYGYTF
V gene: TRBV9; J gene: TRBJ1-1; clone size: many; D gene: NA; CDR3 DNA: TGTGCCAGCAGCGCAACCGTTAAGGGAGAAGCTTTCTTT; CDR3 protein: CASSATVKGEAFF
V gene: TRBV30; J gene: TRBJ1-5; clone size: many; D gene: NA; CDR3 DNA: TGTGCCTGGAGTCATTCGGCAGTCGCGGCCCAGCATTTT; CDR3 protein: CAWSHSAVAAQHF
V gene: TRBV27; J gene: TRBJ2-5; clone size: NA; D gene: TRBD2; CDR3 DNA: TGTGCCAGCAGTTTCTTGGCTAGCGGGAGGGTGGAGACCCAGTACTTC; CDR3 protein: CASSFLASGRVETQYF
V gene: TRBV18; J gene: TRBJ1-2; clone size: few; D gene: TRBD1; CDR3 DNA: TGTGCCAGCTCCCTCGGACAGGTAGCACCTAACTATGGCTACACCTTC; CDR3 protein: CASSLGQVAPNYGYTF
V gene: TRBV20-1; J gene: TRBJ2-7; clone size: many; D gene: NA; CDR3 DNA: TGCAGTGCTACGGGAAGCTACGAGCAGTACTTC; CDR3 protein: CSATGSYEQYF
V gene: TRBV6-1; J gene: TRBJ1-3; clone size: NA; D gene: TRBD1; CDR3 DNA: TGTGCCAGCAGTCGACAGGGTCTCGGAAACACCATATATTTT; CDR3 protein: CASSRQGLGNTIYF
V gene: TRBV12-3/TRBV12-4; J gene: TRBJ2-5; clone size: few; D gene: TRBD1; CDR3 DNA: TGTGCCAGCAGCCCAGGGGGTCCCGTGCAAGAGACCCAGTACTTC; CDR3 protein: CASSPGGPVQETQYF
V gene: TRBV19; J gene: TRBJ2-2; clone size: many; D gene: NA; CDR3 DNA: TGTGCCACTCAAAGGGGACGAAACACCGGGGAGCTGTTTTTT; CDR3 protein: CATQRGRNTGELFF
V gene: TRBV7-3; J gene: TRBJ2-2; clone size: few; D gene: TRBD2; CDR3 DNA: TGTGCCAGCAGCTCCGGACTAGCGGGGGGGGCCGGGGAGCTGTTTTTT; CDR3 protein: CASSSGLAGGAGELFF
V gene: TRBV11-2; J gene: TRBJ1-5; clone size: NA; D gene: NA; CDR3 DNA: TGTGCCAGCAGCCCCCGTTTAATTGACAACCCCTATAGCAATCAGCCCCAGCATTTT; CDR3 protein: CASSPRLIDNPYSNQPQHF
V gene: TRBV15; J gene: TRBJ2-7; clone size: many; D gene: NA; CDR3 DNA: TGCGCCACCAGCACGTCTTCCGGCGAGCAGTACTTC; CDR3 protein: CATSTSSGEQYF
V gene: TRBV11-2; J gene: TRBJ2-5; clone size: many; D gene: TRBD2; CDR3 DNA: TGTGCCAGCAGCTTAGATGGCGGGGGGGCGGAGACCCAGTACTTC; CDR3 protein: CASSLDGGGAETQYF